The clone carrying this T cell receptor beta chain came up many times. What it binds is unknown. The data were obtained in a study of neurological immune-mediated disorders. Overall study results and limits: In HTLV-1-associated myelopathy, TCR clonal expansion was greatest, whereas multiple sclerosis had the least, falling below healthy controls.

TCRdb re-called the 5' RACE reads through MiXCR, storing one row per CDR3 protein. The repertoire holds approximately 46,000 distinct CDR3 sequences, with over 9% as singletons. V lost 3 bases to trimming and J lost 4 bases, with 20 bases between them. This CDR3 contains 17 residues. CDR1 and CDR2 from the germline V gene are SGDLS and YYNGEE. The unsorted libraries were prepared from 2 million PBMCs (stored at -80 C). J is TRBJ2-1 and V is TRBV9, with D possibly TRBD2 on 6 matching bases. The sequence was collected from a man between 65 and 85 years old with HTLV-1-associated myelopathy (HAM/TSP). The sample taken for sequencing was PBMCs. CDR3 bases: TGTGCCAGCAGCGGAACCGGGAGCCCCGTCTTATACAATGAGCAGTTCTTC. This sequence encodes CASSGTGSPVLYNEQFF.